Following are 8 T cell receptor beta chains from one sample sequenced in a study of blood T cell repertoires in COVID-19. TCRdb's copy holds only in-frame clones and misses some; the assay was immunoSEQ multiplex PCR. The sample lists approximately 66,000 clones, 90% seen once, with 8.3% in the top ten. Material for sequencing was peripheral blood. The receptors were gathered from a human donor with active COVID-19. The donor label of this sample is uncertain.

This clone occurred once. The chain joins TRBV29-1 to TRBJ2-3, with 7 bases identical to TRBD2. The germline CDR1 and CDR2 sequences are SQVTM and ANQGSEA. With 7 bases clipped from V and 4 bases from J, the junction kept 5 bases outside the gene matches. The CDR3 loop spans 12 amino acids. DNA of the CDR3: TGCAGCGCCGGGACTACCCCAGATACGCAGTATTTT. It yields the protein CSAGTTPDTQYF.

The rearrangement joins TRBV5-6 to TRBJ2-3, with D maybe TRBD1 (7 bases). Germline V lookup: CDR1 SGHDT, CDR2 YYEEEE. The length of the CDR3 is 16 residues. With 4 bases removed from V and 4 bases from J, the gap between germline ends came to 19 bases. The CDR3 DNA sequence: TGTGCCAGCAGCCCGAACAGGGGCGCGGGACCAGATACGCAGTATTTT. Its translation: CASSPNRGAGPDTQYF.

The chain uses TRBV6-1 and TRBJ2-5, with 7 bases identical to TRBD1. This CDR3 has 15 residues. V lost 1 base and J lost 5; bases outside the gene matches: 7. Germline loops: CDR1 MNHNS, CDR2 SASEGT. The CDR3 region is CASSEGQGNRETQYF. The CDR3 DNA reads TGTGCCAGCAGTGAAGGACAGGGAAATCGGGAGACCCAGTACTTC.

The CDR3 DNA reads TGTGCCAGCAGACGCTCCGGGACCTACAATGAGCAGTTCTTC. This codes for CASRRSGTYNEQFF. The chain links TRBV28 to TRBJ2-1, with D tentatively TRBD2 (5 bases). The CDR3 covers 14 residues. The germline V and J ends were trimmed by 6 bases and 2 bases, with 11 bases remaining between them. Germline V gene data show CDR1 as MDHEN and CDR2 as SYDVKM.

CDR3 residues: CATPRGTQYF. The CDR3 region has the DNA TGTGCCACCCCCAGGGGTACGCAGTATTTT. The rearrangement joins TRBV28 to TRBJ2-3; possible D gene TRBD1, 6 bases. V was trimmed by 10 bases and J by 8 bases, leaving 10 bases between them. CDR3 length: 10 residues. Germline CDR1 reads MDHEN; CDR2 reads SYDVKM.

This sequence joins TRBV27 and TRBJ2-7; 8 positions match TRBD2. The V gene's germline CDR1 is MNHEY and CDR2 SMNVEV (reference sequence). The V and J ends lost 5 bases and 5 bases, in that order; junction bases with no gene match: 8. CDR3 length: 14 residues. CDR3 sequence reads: CASSLRSGGDEQYF. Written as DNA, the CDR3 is TGTGCCAGCAGTCTCCGCAGCGGGGGAGACGAGCAGTACTTC.

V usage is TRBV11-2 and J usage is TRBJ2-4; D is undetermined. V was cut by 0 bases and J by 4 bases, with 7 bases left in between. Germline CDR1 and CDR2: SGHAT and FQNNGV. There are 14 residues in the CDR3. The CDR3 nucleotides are TGTGCCAGCAGCTTAGAAGCGACGAAAAACATTCAGTACTTC. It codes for CASSLEATKNIQYF.

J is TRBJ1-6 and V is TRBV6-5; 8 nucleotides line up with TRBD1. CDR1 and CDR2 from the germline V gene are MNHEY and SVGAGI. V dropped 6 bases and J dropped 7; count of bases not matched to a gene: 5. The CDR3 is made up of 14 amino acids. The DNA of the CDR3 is TGTGCCAGCAGCCCCCAGGGGGCGAATTCACCCCTCCACTTT. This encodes CASSPQGANSPLHF.